This T cell receptor (beta chain) was sequenced during a study of blood T cell repertoires in COVID-19. The overall study: Nucleic acid was either cDNA or gDNA, and it came from T cells, B-cell-depleted T cells, or PBMCs.

V gave up 5 bases and J gave up 0 bases, with 9 bases separating them. This CDR3 contains 14 residues. Germline V gene data show CDR1 as SGHVS and CDR2 as FNYEAQ. Source study methods: Amplification with reference gene primers provided the estimates of nucleated cell counts. Sequencing was performed with immunoSEQ multiplex PCR; in TCRdb, only in-frame clones are kept and a portion is missing. The V and J calls and clone size were taken over from that table, and D and trimming were inferred from the DNA. The sample lists fewer than 200,000 clones, approximately 83% occurring once. The receptor's source is a man between 45 and 60 years old with active or convalescent COVID-19. The chain has TRBV7-6 and TRBJ2-3; D call uncertain. Specimen: peripheral blood. The CDR3 nucleotides are TGTGCCAGCAGCCCCCAACGGAGCACAGATACGCAGTATTTT. This encodes CASSPQRSTDTQYF.